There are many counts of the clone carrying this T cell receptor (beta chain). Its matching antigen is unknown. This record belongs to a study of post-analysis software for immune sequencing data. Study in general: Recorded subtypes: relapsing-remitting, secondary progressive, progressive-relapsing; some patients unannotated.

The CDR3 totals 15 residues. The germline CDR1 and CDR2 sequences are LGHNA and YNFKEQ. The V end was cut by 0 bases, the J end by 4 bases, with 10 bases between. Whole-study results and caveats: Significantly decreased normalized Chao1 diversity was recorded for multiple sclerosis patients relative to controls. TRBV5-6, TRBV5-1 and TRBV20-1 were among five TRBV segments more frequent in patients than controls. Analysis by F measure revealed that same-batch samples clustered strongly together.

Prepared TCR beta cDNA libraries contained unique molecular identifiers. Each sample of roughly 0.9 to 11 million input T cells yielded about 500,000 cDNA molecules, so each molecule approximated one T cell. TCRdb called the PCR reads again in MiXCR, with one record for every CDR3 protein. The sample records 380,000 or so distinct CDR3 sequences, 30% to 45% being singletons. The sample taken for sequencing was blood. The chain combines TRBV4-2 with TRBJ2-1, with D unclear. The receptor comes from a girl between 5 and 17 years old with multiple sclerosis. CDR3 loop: CASSQELPPYNEQFF. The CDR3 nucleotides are TGTGCCAGCAGCCAAGAACTTCCCCCTTACAATGAGCAGTTCTTC.